One TCR beta chain is described in this entry. Its antigen is not identified. Germline V gene sequence: CDR1 WNHNN, CDR2 SYGVQD (reference sequence). The CDR3 runs to 16 residues. This record belongs to a study of T cells expressing NK-cell markers. Across the whole study: Seven of the eight sequenced donors were classified as HCMV-seropositive, and one was classified as seronegative.

Notes on the study in general: These clonotypes additionally ranked first within the CD3+CD56-NKG2C+ fraction of a handful of donors.

Reprocessing the 5' RACE reads, TCRdb reports a single entry for every CDR3 protein and omits DNA. The sample's table shows over 250,000 distinct CDR3 sequences. This chain uses TRBV10-1 with TRBJ2-7; TCRdb designates TRBD1, a call that cannot be tested without DNA. The sequence was obtained from a woman aged 18 to 75 in good health. The sample was blood T cells: a sorted CD56 or NKG2C T cell subset, CD4+ or CD8+ T cells, or bulk PBMC T cells (not recorded which). This CDR3 reads CATLESGATHSYEQYF.